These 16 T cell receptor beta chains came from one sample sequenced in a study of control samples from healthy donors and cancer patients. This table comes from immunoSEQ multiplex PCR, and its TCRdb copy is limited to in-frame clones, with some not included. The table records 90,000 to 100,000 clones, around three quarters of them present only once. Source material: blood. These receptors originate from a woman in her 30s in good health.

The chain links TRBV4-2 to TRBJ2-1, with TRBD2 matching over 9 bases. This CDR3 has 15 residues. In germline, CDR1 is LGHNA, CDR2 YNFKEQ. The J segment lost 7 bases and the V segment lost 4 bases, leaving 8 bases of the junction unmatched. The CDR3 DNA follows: TGTGCCAGCAGCCTCGCGGGGGGGGAAGGGAATGAGCAGTTCTTC. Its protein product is CASSLAGGEGNEQFF.

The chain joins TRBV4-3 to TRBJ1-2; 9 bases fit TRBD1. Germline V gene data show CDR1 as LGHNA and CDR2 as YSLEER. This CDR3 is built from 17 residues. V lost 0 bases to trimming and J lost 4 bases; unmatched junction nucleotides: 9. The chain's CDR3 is CASSQDLGQGGGYGYTF. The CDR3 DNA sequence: TGCGCCAGCAGCCAAGATCTGGGACAGGGTGGGGGCTATGGCTACACCTTC.

The CDR3 sequence: CASSLYTTGTGNNQPQHF. In nucleotides, the CDR3 is TGTGCCAGCAGCTTATACACTACCGGGACAGGGAACAATCAGCCCCAGCATTTT. The V gene is TRBV5-6, the J gene TRBJ1-5; 9 bases line up with TRBD1. CDR3 length equals 18 residues. Germline assignment: CDR1 SGHDT and CDR2 YYEEEE. Trimming cost V 2 bases and J 3 bases; bases outside gene matches: 12.

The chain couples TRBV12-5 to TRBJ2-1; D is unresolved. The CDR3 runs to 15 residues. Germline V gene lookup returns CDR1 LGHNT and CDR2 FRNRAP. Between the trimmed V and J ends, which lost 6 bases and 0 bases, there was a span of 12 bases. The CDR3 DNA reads TGTGCTAGTGGACAACCCTGGAGCTCCTACAATGAGCAGTTCTTC. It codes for CASGQPWSSYNEQFF.

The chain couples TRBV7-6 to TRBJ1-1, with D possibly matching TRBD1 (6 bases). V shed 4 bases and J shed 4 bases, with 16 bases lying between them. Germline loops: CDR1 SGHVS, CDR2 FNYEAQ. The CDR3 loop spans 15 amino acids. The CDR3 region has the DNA TGTGCCAGCAGCTCGAGGGCAGGGGCGGGCACTGAAGCTTTCTTT. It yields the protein CASSSRAGAGTEAFF.

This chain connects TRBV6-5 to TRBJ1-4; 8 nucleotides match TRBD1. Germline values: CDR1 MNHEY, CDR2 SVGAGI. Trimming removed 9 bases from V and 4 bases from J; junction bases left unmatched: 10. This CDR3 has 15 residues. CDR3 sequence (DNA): TGTGCCAGTGGTGCCCGAACAGGGGGTAATGAAAAACTGTTTTTT. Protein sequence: CASGARTGGNEKLFF.

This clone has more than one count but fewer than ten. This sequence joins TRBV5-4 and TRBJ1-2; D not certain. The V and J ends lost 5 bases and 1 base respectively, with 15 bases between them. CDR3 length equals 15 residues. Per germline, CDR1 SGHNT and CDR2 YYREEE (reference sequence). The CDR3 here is CASSPPTEFNYGYTF. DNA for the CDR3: TGTGCCAGCAGTCCGCCCACAGAGTTTAACTATGGCTACACCTTC.

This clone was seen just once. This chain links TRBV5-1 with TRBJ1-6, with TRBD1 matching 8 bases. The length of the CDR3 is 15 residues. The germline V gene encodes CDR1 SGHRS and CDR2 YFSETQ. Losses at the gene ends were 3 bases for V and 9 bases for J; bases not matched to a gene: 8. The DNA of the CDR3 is TGCGCCAGCAGCTCCGGACAGGGAATGGGTTCACCCCTCCACTTT. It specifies CASSSGQGMGSPLHF.

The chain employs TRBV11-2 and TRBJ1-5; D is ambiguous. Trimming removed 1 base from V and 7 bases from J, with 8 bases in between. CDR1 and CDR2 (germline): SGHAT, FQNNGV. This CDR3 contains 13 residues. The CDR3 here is CASSLGPVQPQHF. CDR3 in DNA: TGTGCCAGCAGCTTAGGCCCTGTACAGCCCCAGCATTTT.

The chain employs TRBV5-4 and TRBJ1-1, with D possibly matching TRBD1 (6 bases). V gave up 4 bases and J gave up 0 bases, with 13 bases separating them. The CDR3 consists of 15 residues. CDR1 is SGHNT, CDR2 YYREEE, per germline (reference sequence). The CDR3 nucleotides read TGTGCCAGCAGCGGGGGGGGCCCATTGAACACTGAAGCTTTCTTT. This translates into CASSGGGPLNTEAFF.

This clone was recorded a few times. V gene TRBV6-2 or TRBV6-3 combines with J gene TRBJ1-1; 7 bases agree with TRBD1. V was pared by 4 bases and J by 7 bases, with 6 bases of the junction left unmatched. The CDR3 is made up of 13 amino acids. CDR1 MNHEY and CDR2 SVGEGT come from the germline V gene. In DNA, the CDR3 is TGTGCCAGCAGTTCCTTCAGGGGGGGTGAAGCTTTCTTT. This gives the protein CASSSFRGGEAFF.

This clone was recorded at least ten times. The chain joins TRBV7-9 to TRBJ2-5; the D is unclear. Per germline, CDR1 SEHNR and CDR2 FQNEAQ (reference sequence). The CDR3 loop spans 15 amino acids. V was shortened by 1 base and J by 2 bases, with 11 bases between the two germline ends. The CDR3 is CASSLGSEKQETQYF. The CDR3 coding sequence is TGTGCCAGCAGCTTAGGGTCAGAAAAACAAGAGACCCAGTACTTC. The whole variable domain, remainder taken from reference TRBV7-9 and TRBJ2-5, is DTGVSQNPRHKITKRGQNVTFRCDPISEHNRLYWYRQTLGQGPEFLTYFQNEAQLEKSRLLSDRFSAERPKGSFSTLEIQRTEQGDSAMYLCASSLGSEKQETQYFGPGTRLLVL.

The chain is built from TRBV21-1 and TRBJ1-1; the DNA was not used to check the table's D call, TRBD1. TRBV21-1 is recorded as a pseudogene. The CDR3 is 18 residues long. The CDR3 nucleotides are TGTGCCAGCAGCCCCAAGGACAGGGGGCGTCAGATAGACACTGAAGCTTTCTTT. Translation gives CASSPKDRGRQIDTEAFF.

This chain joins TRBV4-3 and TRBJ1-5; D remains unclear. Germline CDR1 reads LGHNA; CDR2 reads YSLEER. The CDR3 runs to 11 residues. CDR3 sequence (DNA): TGCGCTCCCCACAGCAATCAGCCCCAGCATTTT. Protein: CAPHSNQPQHF.

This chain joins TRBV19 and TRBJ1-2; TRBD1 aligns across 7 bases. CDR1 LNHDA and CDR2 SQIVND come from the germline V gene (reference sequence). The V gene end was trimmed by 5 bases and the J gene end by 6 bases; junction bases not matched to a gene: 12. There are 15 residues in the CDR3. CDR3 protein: CASSQMAGGRHGYTF. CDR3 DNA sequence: TGTGCCAGTAGTCAGATGGCAGGGGGTCGACATGGCTACACCTTC.

CDR3 DNA: TGTGCCATCAGTGAGTCAAAGGCAGGGTTATCGGGCGAGCAGTACTTC. This sequence encodes CAISESKAGLSGEQYF. The chain employs TRBV10-3 and TRBJ2-7; D is perhaps TRBD1 (5 bases). The CDR3 runs to 16 residues. CDR1 is ENHRY and CDR2 is SYGVKD in the germline V gene. Trimming shortened V by 0 bases and J by 6 bases, and 18 bases separated the two germline ends.